This T cell receptor (beta chain) was sequenced for a study of shared clonotypes between healthy human individuals. This CDR3 region has 12 residues. With 0 bases removed from V and 12 bases from J, the gap between germline ends came to 12 bases. The germline V gene has CDR1 SGHDN and CDR2 FVKESK. The table lists this clone with a count of one. The repertoire was sequenced with immunoSEQ multiplex PCR; TCRdb's copy has only in-frame clones and lacks some. In the table there are more than 550,000 clones, 72% of which are singletons. This receptor was identified in a woman aged 25 to 45 in good health. Sequenced: memory CD4+ T cells sorted from blood. Indicated subset: CD45RA-negative fraction. The gene calls are TRBV14 and TRBJ2-7; the D gene is possibly TRBD2 (6 bases). CDR3 nucleotide sequence: TGTGCCAGCAGCCAAGATTGGAGGGCAACGTACTTC. It encodes CASSQDWRATYF.